The source of this T cell receptor beta chain is a study of cytotoxic CD8 clonotypes in ibrutinib-treated CLL. Findings and limits, study-wide: Ibrutinib response saw clonality rise, and progression saw it return toward baseline. Baseline clonality, above age-matched healthy donor levels, tracked circulating CD8+ T-cell counts.

Clones were read by immunoSEQ multiplex PCR, and TCRdb kept only the in-frame ones, dropping some. This sample has roughly 130,000 clones, with approximately 90% found just once. On this clone itself: Its specificity is unknown.

The clonotype originates from a human donor with chronic lymphocytic leukemia. The input for sequencing was PBMCs, taken after 12 months of ibrutinib treatment.

The CDR3 coding sequence is TGTGCCAGAAGCTTGGTGCCTAGTTACCTGAATGAGCAGTTCTTC. It translates to CARSLVPSYLNEQFF. J is TRBJ2-1 and V is TRBV5-3; D remains ambiguous. TRBV5-3 is known as an ORF, though its function is uncertain. This CDR3 is 15 amino acids long. The germline V and J ends were trimmed by 0 bases and 7 bases, with 14 bases remaining between them.